This paragraph reports one TCR beta chain. Its antigen is as yet unknown. The data belong to a study of cytomegalovirus exposure and HLA in healthy donors. Study results and limitations: Sequencing depth roughly uniform across donors was assumed in presence/absence analyses. As a later analysis showed, several of the most significant clusters appeared to be linked to common viral pathogens. TCR beta sequences numbering around 15,000 were associated with HLA alleles at 0.05 false discovery rate in a later analysis. CMV serostatus alone was available as immune exposure information.

The primer mix had 60 Vbeta and 13 Jbeta primers. Method: immunoSEQ multiplex PCR; TCRdb's copy keeps in-frame clones and lacks some. The sample lists 150,000 to 200,000 clones, 65% to 85% occurring once. The CDR3 extends over 13 amino acids. CDR1 and CDR2 from the germline V gene are LNHDA and SQIVND (reference sequence). The J segment lost 3 bases and the V segment lost 6 bases, leaving 3 bases of the junction unmatched. The receptor comes from a male donor in good health and CMV-seropositive. The sample comprised PBMCs. The chain employs TRBV19 and TRBJ2-5, with 8 nucleotides matching TRBD2. This CDR3 is CASSGRAEETQYF. The CDR3 DNA sequence: TGTGCCAGTAGCGGGAGGGCCGAAGAGACCCAGTACTTC.